The present T cell receptor beta chain was sequenced within a study of T-cell reconstitution after alpha-beta-depleted transplantation in children. Points from the study as a whole: The origin of alpha-beta T cells about two months after transplant was reportedly several hundred expanded graft clones.

The sample holds many counts of this clonotype. No antigen is known for it. Unique molecular identifiers tagged the TCRbeta library. TCRdb re-analysed the PCR reads in MiXCR, keeping a single row per CDR3 protein. This sample has roughly 66,000 distinct CDR3 sequences, with around 4.7% found just once. CDR1 SQVTM and CDR2 ANQGSEA come from the germline V gene. After removal of 3 bases from V and 6 bases from J, the junction contained 7 bases not matched to a gene. The CDR3 is 15 amino acids. The TCR sequence derives from a boy under two years old who had a stem cell transplant for acute myeloid leukemia, so the T cells may come from the graft donor. The specimen comprised PBMCs, mostly from graft donor cells, sampled 180 days after TCRalphabeta/CD19-depleted stem cell transplant. The chain combines TRBV29-1 with TRBJ2-1; 11 bases fit TRBD1. The CDR3 DNA follows: TGCAGCGTTGATAAAGGGGACAGGGGGGGCAATGAGCAGTTCTTC. This translates into CSVDKGDRGGNEQFF.